Below are 10 T cell receptor beta chains sequenced from a single sample in a study of T cell responses to AZD1222 COVID-19 vaccine (dated by TCRdb to about 2021). The library came from the immunoSEQ multiplex PCR assay. The clones in this table, taken by TCRdb from immuneACCESS, are in-frame only. Not every clone is retained; where verified, under half of the shortfall comes from an unresolved V gene, and the cause of the rest is unknown. This sample is represented by about 130,000 clones; approximately 91% of them were singletons. The ten most abundant clones make up less than 1.3% of the sample. In light of the paper, this sample's time point label describes: about 28 days (+/-7) after the second vaccine dose. The sample consisted of peripheral blood, taken 28 days after the second AZD1222 dose. These receptors all stem from an adult who received the AZD1222 COVID-19 vaccine.

The J gene is TRBJ1-5, the V gene TRBV12-5, with unresolved D. This CDR3 contains 16 residues. The germline V gene encodes CDR1 LGHNT and CDR2 FRNRAP. V was shortened by 0 bases and J by 6 bases, with 15 bases between the two germline ends. CDR3 nucleotides: TGTGCTAGTGGTTTGGTACTCACAGAAATAAGTCAGCCCCAGCATTTT. The encoded protein is CASGLVLTEISQPQHF. Using reference TRBV12-5 and TRBJ1-5 for the parts outside the CDR3, the full variable domain is DARVTQTPRHKVTEMGQEVTMRCQPILGHNTVFWYRQTMMQGLELLAYFRNRAPLDDSGMPKDRFSAEMPDATLATLKIQPSEPRDSAVYFCASGLVLTEISQPQHFGDGTRLSIL.

This sequence joins TRBV10-3 and TRBJ1-2; weak D call: TRBD1 (5 bases). This CDR3 spans 14 amino acids. V lost 0 bases to trimming and J lost 6 bases, with 11 bases between them. From germline, CDR1 is ENHRY and CDR2 SYGVKD. CDR3 nucleotide sequence: TGTGCCATCAGTGAGTCGAGAGGGGTGGATGGCTACACCTTC. Protein: CAISESRGVDGYTF.

This clone was seen a single time. The rearrangement uses TRBV6-1 and TRBJ1-3; the D is unclear. This CDR3 contains 14 residues. Deletions cut 1 base from V and 8 bases from J, with 12 bases between. Germline CDR1 is MNHNS and CDR2 is SASEGT. The DNA of the CDR3 is TGTGCCAGCAGTGAAGGAAACAGATACTACACCATATATTTT. Its translation is CASSEGNRYYTIYF.

V usage is TRBV29-1 and J usage is TRBJ1-2; D ambiguous. CDR1 is SQVTM and CDR2 is ANQGSEA in the germline V gene. Trimming took off 7 bases at V and 4 bases at J, with 19 bases between the two ends. CDR3 length equals 14 residues. The CDR3 spells CSASLGSPGYGYTF. The CDR3 nucleotides are TGCAGCGCGAGCCTGGGTAGCCCCGGCTATGGCTACACCTTC.

V usage is TRBV7-9 and J usage is TRBJ1-4, with 10 bases that match TRBD1. Germline V gene data show CDR1 as SEHNR and CDR2 as FQNEAQ (reference sequence). The trim removed 5 bases at V and 7 bases at J, leaving 4 bases unmatched. There are 14 residues in the CDR3. This CDR3 is CASSIDRGPEKLFF. The CDR3 DNA reads TGTGCCAGCAGCATTGACAGGGGGCCTGAAAAACTGTTTTTT. Combining the CDR3 with reference TRBV7-9 and TRBJ1-4 gives the whole variable domain DTGVSQNPRHKITKRGQNVTFRCDPISEHNRLYWYRQTLGQGPEFLTYFQNEAQLEKSRLLSDRFSAERPKGSFSTLEIQRTEQGDSAMYLCASSIDRGPEKLFFGSGTQLSVL.

This clone occurred a few times. The chain has TRBV7-3 and TRBJ1-5; D not resolved. Trimming removed 8 bases at V and 7 bases at J, with 15 bases between. This CDR3 has 13 residues. From germline, CDR1 is SGHTA and CDR2 FQGTGA. The CDR3 DNA reads TGTGCCAGCGCCACCGCTCTGAGGCAGCCCCAGCATTTT. Translation gives CASATALRQPQHF.

The chain carries TRBV18 and TRBJ1-6; D possibly corresponds to TRBD1 (5 bases). Germline V gives CDR1 KGHSH, CDR2 LQKENI. Trimming pared 2 bases from V and 8 bases from J, leaving 13 bases between. This CDR3 contains 15 residues. CDR3 in DNA: TGTGCCAGCTCACCAAATTGGGGCAGGGATTCACCCCTCCACTTT. Translating gives CASSPNWGRDSPLHF.

This clone was observed once. The rearrangement uses TRBV9 and TRBJ2-1; no definite D call. From germline, CDR1 is SGDLS and CDR2 YYNGEE. Trimming took off 1 base at V and 6 bases at J, with 11 bases between the two ends. This CDR3 contains 14 residues. The CDR3 reads CASSVSLGFNEQFF. The DNA for the CDR3 is TGTGCCAGCAGCGTAAGCCTAGGATTCAATGAGCAGTTCTTC. The full variable domain, completed using reference TRBV9 and TRBJ2-1, is DSGVTQTPKHLITATGQRVTLRCSPRSGDLSVYWYQQSLDQGLQFLIQYYNGEERAKGNILERFSAQQFPDLHSELNLSSLELGDSALYFCASSVSLGFNEQFFGPGTRLTVL.

Only a few counts were recorded for this clone. J is TRBJ1-6 and V is TRBV5-5; 8 bases are a match to TRBD1. The V and J ends lost 4 bases and 8 bases, in that order; junction bases with no gene match: 8. Germline assignment: CDR1 SGHKS and CDR2 YYEKEE (reference sequence). CDR3 length: 15 residues. CDR3 sequence (DNA): TGTGCCAGCAGCCACAGGACAGGGAACGATTCACCCCTCCACTTT. This codes for CASSHRTGNDSPLHF.

This clone was found once. The chain uses TRBV7-8 and TRBJ2-1; 9 positions agree with TRBD2. Germline-derived CDR1 and CDR2 are SGHVS and FQNEAQ. This CDR3 region has 17 residues. V was clipped by 2 bases and J by 8 bases; unmatched bases: 13. CDR3 coding DNA: TGTGCCAGCAGCTTAATAACGTCGGGACTAGCCTTTTATGAGCAGTTCTTC. Amino acid sequence: CASSLITSGLAFYEQFF.